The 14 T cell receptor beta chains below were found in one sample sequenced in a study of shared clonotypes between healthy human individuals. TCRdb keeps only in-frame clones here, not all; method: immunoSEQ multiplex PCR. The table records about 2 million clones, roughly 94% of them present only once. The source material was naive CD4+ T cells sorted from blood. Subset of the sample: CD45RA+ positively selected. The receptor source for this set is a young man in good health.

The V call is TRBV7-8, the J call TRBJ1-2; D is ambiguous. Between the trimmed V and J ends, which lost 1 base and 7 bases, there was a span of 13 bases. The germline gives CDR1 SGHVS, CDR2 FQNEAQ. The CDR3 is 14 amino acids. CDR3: CASSLVADPRGYTF. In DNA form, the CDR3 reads TGTGCCAGCAGCTTAGTTGCGGACCCGCGTGGCTACACCTTC.

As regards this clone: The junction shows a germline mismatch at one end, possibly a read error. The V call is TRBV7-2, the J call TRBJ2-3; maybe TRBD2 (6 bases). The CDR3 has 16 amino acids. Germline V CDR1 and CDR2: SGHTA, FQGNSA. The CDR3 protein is CASSNSGEARGAVLFF. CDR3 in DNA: TGTGCCAGCAGCAATAGCGGTGAAGCCCGCGGGGCTGTATTGTTTTTT.

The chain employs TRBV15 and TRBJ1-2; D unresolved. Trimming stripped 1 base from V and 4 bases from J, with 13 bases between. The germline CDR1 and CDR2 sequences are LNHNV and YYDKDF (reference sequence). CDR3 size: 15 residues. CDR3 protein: CATSRALAGSYGYTF. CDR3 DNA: TGTGCCACCAGCAGAGCATTGGCGGGCAGCTATGGCTACACCTTC.

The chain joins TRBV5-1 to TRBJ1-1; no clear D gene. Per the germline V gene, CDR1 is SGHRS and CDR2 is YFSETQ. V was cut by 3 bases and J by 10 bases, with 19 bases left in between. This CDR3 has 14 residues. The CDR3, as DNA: TGCGCCAGCAGCTACCCCGAGGCGGTGAGGGTAGCTTTCTTT. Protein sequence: CASSYPEAVRVAFF.

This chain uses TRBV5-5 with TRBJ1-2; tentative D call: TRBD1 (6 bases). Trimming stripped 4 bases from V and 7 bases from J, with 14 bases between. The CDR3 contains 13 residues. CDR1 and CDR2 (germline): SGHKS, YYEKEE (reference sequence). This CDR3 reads CASSNPGVGGYTF. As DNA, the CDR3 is TGTGCCAGCAGCAACCCAGGGGTGGGTGGCTACACCTTC.

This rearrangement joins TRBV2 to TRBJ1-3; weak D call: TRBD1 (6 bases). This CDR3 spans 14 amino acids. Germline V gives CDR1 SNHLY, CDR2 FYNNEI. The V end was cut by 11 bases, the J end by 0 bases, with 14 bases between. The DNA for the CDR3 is TGTGCCGGACAAGGGGGGCTCTCTGGAAACACCATATATTTT. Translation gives CAGQGGLSGNTIYF.

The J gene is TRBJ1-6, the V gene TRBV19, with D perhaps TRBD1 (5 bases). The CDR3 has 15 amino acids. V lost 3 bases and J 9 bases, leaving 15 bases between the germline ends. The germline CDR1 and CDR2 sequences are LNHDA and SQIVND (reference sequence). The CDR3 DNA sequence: TGTGCCAGTAGTATTTTATGGGACCCGAGTTCACCCCTCCACTTT. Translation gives CASSILWDPSSPLHF.

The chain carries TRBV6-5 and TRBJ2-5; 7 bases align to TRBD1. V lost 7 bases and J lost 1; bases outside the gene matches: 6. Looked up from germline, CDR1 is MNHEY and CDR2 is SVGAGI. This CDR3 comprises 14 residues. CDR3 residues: CASTEGQVQETQYF. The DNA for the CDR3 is TGTGCCAGCACCGAAGGACAGGTCCAAGAGACCCAGTACTTC.

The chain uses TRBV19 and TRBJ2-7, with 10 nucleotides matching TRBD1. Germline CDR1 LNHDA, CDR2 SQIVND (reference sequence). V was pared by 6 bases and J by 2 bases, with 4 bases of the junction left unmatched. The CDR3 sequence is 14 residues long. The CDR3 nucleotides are TGTGCCAGTAGCACCGGGACAGGGGCCTACGAGCAGTACTTC. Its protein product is CASSTGTGAYEQYF.

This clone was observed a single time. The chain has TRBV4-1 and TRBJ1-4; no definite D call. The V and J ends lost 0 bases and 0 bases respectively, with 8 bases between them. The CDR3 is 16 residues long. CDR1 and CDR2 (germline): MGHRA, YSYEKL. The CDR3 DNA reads TGCGCCAGCAGCCAAGATAGCCGAGCAACTAATGAAAAACTGTTTTTT. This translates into CASSQDSRATNEKLFF.

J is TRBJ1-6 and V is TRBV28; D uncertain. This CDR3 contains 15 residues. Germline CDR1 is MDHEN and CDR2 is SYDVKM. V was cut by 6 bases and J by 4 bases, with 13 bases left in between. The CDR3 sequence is CASSHLGDYNSPLHF. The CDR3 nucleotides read TGTGCCAGCAGCCACCTGGGAGATTATAATTCACCCCTCCACTTT.

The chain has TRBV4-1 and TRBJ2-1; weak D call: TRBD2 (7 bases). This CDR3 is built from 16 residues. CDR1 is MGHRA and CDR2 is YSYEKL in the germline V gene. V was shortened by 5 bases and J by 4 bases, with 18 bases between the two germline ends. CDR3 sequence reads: CASSTLRGASYNEQFF. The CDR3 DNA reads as TGCGCCAGCAGCACTTTACGGGGGGCGTCGTACAATGAGCAGTTCTTC.

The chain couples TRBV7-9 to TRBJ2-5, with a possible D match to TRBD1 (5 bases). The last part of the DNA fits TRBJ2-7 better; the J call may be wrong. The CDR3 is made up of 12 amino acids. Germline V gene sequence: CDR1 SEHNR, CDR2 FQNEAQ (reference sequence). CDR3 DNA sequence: TGTGCCAGCAGGGAAGGGGACTACGAGCAGTACTTC. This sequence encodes CASREGDYEQYF.

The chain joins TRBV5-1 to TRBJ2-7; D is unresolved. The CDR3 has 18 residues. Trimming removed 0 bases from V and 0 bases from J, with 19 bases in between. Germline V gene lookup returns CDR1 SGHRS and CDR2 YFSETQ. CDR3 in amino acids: CASSLVSKRHPTSYEQYF. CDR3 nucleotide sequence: TGCGCCAGCAGCTTGGTATCGAAACGACACCCGACCTCCTACGAGCAGTACTTC. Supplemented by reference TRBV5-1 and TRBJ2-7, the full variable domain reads KAGVTQTPRYLIKTRGQQVTLSCSPISGHRSVSWYQQTPGQGLQFLFEYFSETQRNKGNFPGRFSGRQFSNSRSEMNVSTLELGDSALYLCASSLVSKRHPTSYEQYFGPGTRLTVT.